This TCR beta chain came from a study of blood T cell repertoires in COVID-19. Study-wide background: Samples representing acute and convalescent COVID-19 were sourced from the United States, Italy and Spain.

The V gene end was trimmed by 2 bases and the J gene end by 1 base; junction bases not matched to a gene: 2. Germline CDR1 reads MDHEN; CDR2 reads SYDVKM. The CDR3 has 16 residues. Sequencing was performed with immunoSEQ multiplex PCR; in TCRdb, only in-frame clones are kept and a portion is missing. The sample lists around 150,000 clones, around 90% occurring once. The receptor was derived from a human donor in a cohort sampled during active COVID-19. Specimen: peripheral blood. This chain links TRBV28 with TRBJ2-6; 7 bases are a match to TRBD1. CDR3 in DNA: TGTGCCAGCAGTTTACACAGGGGTTCTGGGGCCAACGTCCTGACTTTC. Its protein is CASSLHRGSGANVLTF.